This T cell receptor beta chain was sequenced during a study of CD8+CD57+ T cells in acquired aplastic anemia. Study background: About 3 ug was the average amount of DNA from sorted CD4+ and CD8+ cells.

The study profiled TCR beta VDJ and CDR3 using genomic DNA as template. TCRdb independently ran MiXCR on the reads; one entry per CDR3 protein. Here the sample spans about 190,000 distinct CDR3 sequences, approximately 49% being singletons. Germline V gene lookup returns CDR1 LNHDA and CDR2 SQIVND (reference sequence). CDR3 length equals 17 residues. This clonotype was detected only once. Given a much more abundant clone one base away, this may be a read error. The receptor's source is a human donor in good health, serving as a control. What was sequenced was sorted CD4+, CD8+, or CD8+CD57+ T cells (not recorded which) from PBMCs. The J gene is TRBJ1-2, the V gene TRBV19; possibly TRBD1 for D (5 bases). This chain's CDR3 is CASSGGIKQGRDYGYTF. Written as DNA, the CDR3 is TGCGCCAGCAGCGGCGGAATTAAGCAGGGCAGGGACTATGGCTACACCTTC. Supplemented by reference TRBV19 and TRBJ1-2, the full variable domain reads DGGITQSPKYLFRKEGQNVTLSCEQNLNHDAMYWYRQDPGQGLRLIYYSQIVNDFQKGDIAEGYSVSREKKESFPLTVTSAQKNPTAFYLCASSGGIKQGRDYGYTFGSGTRLTVV.